Listed below are T cell receptor beta chains from one sample, sequenced in a study of T-cell reconstitution after alpha-beta-depleted transplantation in children. TCRdb passed the PCR reads through MiXCR, listing each CDR3 protein once. The sample has some 590,000 distinct CDR3 sequences; 8% to 11% are singletons. Source: PBMCs from the stem cell graft donor, taken from the stem cell graft. The receptors originated from a human donor who donated a stem cell graft to a child with acute myeloid leukemia. Both conserved end residues are part of each CDR3. The D gene is left open where the match is weak. For some rows the clone size is stated as once, few or many, or as a class when expanded; others skip it.

>few|NA|TRBJ1-4|TRBV6-1
CATLRSVTNEKLFF
TGTGCCACCTTGCGGAGCGTAACTAATGAAAAACTGTTTTTT
>many|NA|TRBJ1-5|TRBV6-2/TRBV6-3
CASGWGQPQHF
TGTGCCAGCGGTTGGGGTCAGCCCCAGCATTTT
>many|NA|TRBJ2-4|TRBV6-2/TRBV6-3
CASSDESQLRDIQYF
TGTGCCAGCAGTGACGAGTCTCAACTTCGGGACATTCAGTACTTC
>many|NA|TRBJ2-1|TRBV20-1
CSARVRGGSPLDEQFF
TGCAGTGCTAGAGTCAGGGGCGGGAGCCCCTTGGATGAGCAGTTCTTC
>few|TRBD1|TRBJ2-3|TRBV28
CASSNRDRYTDTQYF
TGTGCCAGCAGTAACCGGGACAGGTACACAGATACGCAGTATTTT
>few|NA|TRBJ1-1|TRBV28
CASTLPQGNTEAFF
TGTGCCAGCACCCTTCCCCAGGGGAACACTGAAGCTTTCTTT
>NA|TRBD1|TRBJ2-6|TRBV2
CASSPDRGRGANVLTF
TGTGCCAGCAGCCCGGACAGGGGGCGAGGGGCCAACGTCCTGACTTTC
>many|TRBD2|TRBJ2-3|TRBV9
CASSPGASGDAQITQYF
TGTGCCAGCAGCCCAGGTGCTAGCGGGGATGCACAGATAACGCAGTATTTT
>many|TRBD2|TRBJ2-1|TRBV20-1
CSAKKGSGGINEQFF
TGCAGTGCAAAAAAAGGGTCGGGAGGGATCAATGAGCAGTTCTTC
>many|TRBD2|TRBJ2-1|TRBV5-1
CASSATGTSGSNEQFF
TGCGCCAGCAGCGCTACCGGGACTAGCGGGAGTAATGAGCAGTTCTTC
>few|TRBD2|TRBJ2-1|TRBV2
CASSGPTSGSSNEQFF
TGTGCCAGCAGTGGGCCAACTAGCGGGAGTAGCAATGAGCAGTTCTTC
>few|TRBD2|TRBJ2-1|TRBV20-1
CSAPTSGSVAVF
TGCAGTGCACCGACTAGCGGGAGTGTCGCAGTTTTC
>NA|NA|TRBJ2-7|TRBV7-2
CASSLRFHEQYF
TGTGCCAGCAGCTTAAGATTCCACGAGCAGTACTTC
>NA|NA|TRBJ1-2|TRBV6-5
CASRSMNYGYTF
TGTGCCAGCAGAAGCATGAACTATGGCTACACCTTC
>many|NA|TRBJ2-1|TRBV11-2
CASSLDRRSNEQFF
TGTGCCAGCAGCTTAGACCGACGGTCGAATGAGCAGTTCTTC
>many|TRBD2|TRBJ2-1|TRBV7-9
CASSLSSGSYNEQFF
TGTGCCAGCAGCTTGTCTAGCGGGAGCTACAATGAGCAGTTCTTC
>few|TRBD1|TRBJ2-7|TRBV7-8
CASSRFGTGANEQYF
TGTGCCAGCAGCCGGTTCGGGACAGGGGCCAACGAGCAGTACTTC
>many|NA|TRBJ2-7|TRBV7-8
CASSLQWISYEQYF
TGTGCCAGCAGCTTACAGTGGATATCCTACGAGCAGTACTTC
>NA|NA|TRBJ2-1|TRBV29-1
CSVNGAPGDPSGNEQFF
TGCAGCGTAAACGGAGCCCCGGGGGACCCTTCAGGCAATGAGCAGTTCTTC
>few|NA|TRBJ2-7|TRBV5-1
CASSLGAGGGEQYF
TGCGCCAGCAGCTTGGGAGCGGGTGGCGGCGAGCAGTACTTC
>NA|NA|TRBJ2-1|TRBV16
CASSQILAGEQFF
TGTGCCAGCAGCCAAATCTTAGCCGGTGAGCAGTTCTTC
>many|NA|TRBJ2-5|TRBV30
CAWSSGLGETQYF
TGTGCCTGGAGTTCGGGCTTGGGGGAGACCCAGTACTTC
>few|NA|TRBJ1-4|TRBV29-1
CSVGLGEKLFF
TGCAGCGTTGGCCTTGGCGAAAAACTGTTTTTT
>once|NA|TRBJ2-6|TRBV15
CATSRHSSGANVLTF
TGTGCCACCAGCAGACACAGCTCTGGGGCCAACGTCCTGACTTTC
>NA|TRBD2|TRBJ2-1|TRBV7-2
CASSLPASGRDRNEQFF
TGTGCCAGCAGCTTACCTGCAAGCGGGAGGGATCGGAATGAGCAGTTCTTC
>NA|TRBD1|TRBJ2-7|TRBV29-1
CSAWGGTGSDEQYF
TGCAGCGCCTGGGGTGGGACAGGGAGCGACGAGCAGTACTTC
>many|TRBD1|TRBJ2-5|TRBV20-1
CSARAQTGQETQYF
TGCAGTGCTAGAGCTCAGACAGGGCAAGAGACCCAGTACTTC
>few|TRBD2|TRBJ2-3|TRBV24-1
CATSEAAGGTDTQYF
TGTGCCACCAGTGAGGCAGCGGGAGGGACAGATACGCAGTATTTT